This T cell receptor beta chain emerged from a study of T cell repertoires in cytomegalovirus infection. On the study more broadly: Evidence of both CMV infection and a matching HLA type came from public TCR beta signatures.

TCRdb re-called the reads with MiXCR, one entry per CDR3 protein. The top ten hold 31% of the sample, which has more than 150,000 distinct CDR3 sequences, 28% seen once. Study results and caveats: The study found HLA-C-restricted CMV-specific TCR beta clonotypes dominating the ex vivo response.

The CDR3 contains 15 residues. Per germline, CDR1 SGHTA and CDR2 FQGNSA. V shed 5 bases and J shed 0 bases, with 13 bases lying between them. Ten or more counts support this clonotype. Its specificity is not known. The chain couples TRBV7-2 to TRBJ1-1; D might be TRBD1 (5 bases). The source material was PBMCs. This clonotype was sampled from a human donor in good health (CMV status not recorded). Some clones in this sample may be carry-over from other donors' samples. The CDR3 here is CASSGSGTVNTEAFF. The CDR3 DNA sequence: TGTGCCAGCAGCGGCTCCGGGACGGTGAACACTGAAGCTTTCTTT. The variable domain in full, with the rest retrieved from reference TRBV7-2 and TRBJ1-1, is GAGVSQSPSNKVTEKGKDVELRCDPISGHTALYWYRQSLGQGLEFLIYFQGNSAPDKSGLPSDRFSAERTGGSVSTLTIQRTQQEDSAVYLCASSGSGTVNTEAFFGQGTRLTVV.